This T cell receptor (beta chain) came from a study of cytomegalovirus exposure and HLA in healthy donors. Amplification used 60 Vbeta primers and 13 Jbeta primers. TCRdb's table, derived via immunoSEQ multiplex PCR, lists solely in-frame clones and lacks some. The table shows roughly 190,000 clones, with around 74% occurring only once. On this clone: At one of its ends the junction is not consistent with the germline gene, which may arise from a read error.

The sequence was obtained from a female donor in good health and CMV-seronegative. Sequencing was carried out using PBMCs.

The CDR3 region has the DNA TGTGCTAGCAGCTCGGGGACTAGCACAGATACGCAGTATTTT. Translated, it gives CASSSGTSTDTQYF. The rearrangement uses TRBV7-7 and TRBJ2-3, with D maybe TRBD2 (6 bases). This CDR3 has 14 residues. Germline CDR1 SSHAT, CDR2 FNYEAQ (reference sequence).